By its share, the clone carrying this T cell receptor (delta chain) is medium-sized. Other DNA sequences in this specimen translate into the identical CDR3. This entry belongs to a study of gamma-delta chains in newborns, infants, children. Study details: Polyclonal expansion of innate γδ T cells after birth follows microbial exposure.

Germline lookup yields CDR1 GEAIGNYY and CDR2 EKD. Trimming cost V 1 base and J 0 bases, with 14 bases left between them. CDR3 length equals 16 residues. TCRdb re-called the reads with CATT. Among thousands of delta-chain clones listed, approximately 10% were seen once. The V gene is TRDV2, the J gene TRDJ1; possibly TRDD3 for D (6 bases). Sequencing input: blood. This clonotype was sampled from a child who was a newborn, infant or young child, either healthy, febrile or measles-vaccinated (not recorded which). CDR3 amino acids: CACDTLGDLYTDKLIF. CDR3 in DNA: TGTGCCTGTGACACTCTTGGGGATTTGTACACCGATAAACTCATCTTT.